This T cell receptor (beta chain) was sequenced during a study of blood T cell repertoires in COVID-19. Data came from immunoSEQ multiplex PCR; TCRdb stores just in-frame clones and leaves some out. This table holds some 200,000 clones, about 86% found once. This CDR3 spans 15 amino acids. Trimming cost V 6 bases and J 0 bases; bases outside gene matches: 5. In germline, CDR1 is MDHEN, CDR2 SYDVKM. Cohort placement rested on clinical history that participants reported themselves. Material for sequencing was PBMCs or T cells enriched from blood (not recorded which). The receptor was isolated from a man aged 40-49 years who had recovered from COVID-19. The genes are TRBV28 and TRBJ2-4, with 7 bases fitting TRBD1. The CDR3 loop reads CASSPGGVAKNIQYF. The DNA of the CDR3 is TGTGCCAGCAGCCCAGGGGGAGTAGCCAAAAACATTCAGTACTTC.